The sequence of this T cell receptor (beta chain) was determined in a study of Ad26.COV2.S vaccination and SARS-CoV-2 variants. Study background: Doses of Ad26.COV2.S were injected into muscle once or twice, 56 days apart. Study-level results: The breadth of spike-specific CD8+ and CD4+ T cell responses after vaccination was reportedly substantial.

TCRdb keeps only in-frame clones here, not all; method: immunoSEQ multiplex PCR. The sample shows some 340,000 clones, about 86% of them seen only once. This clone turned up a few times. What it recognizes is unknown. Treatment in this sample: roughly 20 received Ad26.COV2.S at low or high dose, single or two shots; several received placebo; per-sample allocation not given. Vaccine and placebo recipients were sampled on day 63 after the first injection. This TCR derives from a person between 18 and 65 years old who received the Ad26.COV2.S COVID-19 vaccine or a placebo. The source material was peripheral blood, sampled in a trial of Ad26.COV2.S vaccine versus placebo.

The chain's CDR3 is CASSPLPQGAGELFF. The CDR3 region has the DNA TGTGCCAGCAGCCCCCTCCCACAGGGCGCCGGGGAGCTGTTTTTT. The J gene is TRBJ2-2, the V gene TRBV7-9; possible D gene TRBD1, 6 bases. Germline V gene data show CDR1 as SEHNR and CDR2 as FQNEAQ (reference sequence). This CDR3 spans 15 amino acids. The V gene lost 5 bases and the J gene lost 6 bases, with 16 bases spanning the gap.